This passage covers 20 T cell receptor beta chains from one sample sequenced in a study of OX40 agonist ivuxolimab in advanced cancers. Profiled with immunoSEQ multiplex PCR; TCRdb holds only in-frame clones, not every one. The sample lists 70,000 or so clones; 80% were seen once. This material consisted of CD4+ or CD8+ T cells sorted from blood, taken in a trial of the OX40 agonist ivuxolimab. The receptor source for this set is an adult with an advanced solid tumor such as melanoma, head and neck, liver or kidney cancer.

This sequence joins TRBV9 and TRBJ1-3; a possible D gene is TRBD1 (5 bases). Germline V gene sequence: CDR1 SGDLS, CDR2 YYNGEE. The CDR3 is made up of 16 amino acids. Trimming left V 0 bases short and J 4 bases short, with 14 bases between. The CDR3: CASSVASGGAGNTIYF. The CDR3 DNA reads as TGTGCCAGCAGCGTAGCGTCCGGAGGGGCGGGAAACACCATATATTTT.

The V call is TRBV6-5, the J call TRBJ2-7; a possible D gene is TRBD2 (6 bases). In germline, CDR1 is MNHEY, CDR2 SVGAGI. With 2 bases removed from V and 3 bases from J, the gap between germline ends came to 14 bases. The CDR3 runs to 15 residues. The CDR3 coding sequence is TGTGCCAGCAGTTACAGGAGGGATTCTATCTACGAGCAGTACTTC. It is translated as CASSYRRDSIYEQYF.

The CDR3 coding sequence is TGTGCTAGTGGTTTGAGGGGATCTGAGAGGCAGTACTTC. It specifies CASGLRGSERQYF. The genes are TRBV12-5 and TRBJ2-7; a possible D gene is TRBD1 (5 bases). The CDR3 totals 13 residues. V lost 2 bases, J lost 9 bases, and 14 bases lay in between. In germline, CDR1 is LGHNT, CDR2 FRNRAP.

The rearrangement uses TRBV11-3 and TRBJ2-5, with TRBD2 as a possible D gene (6 bases). CDR3 length: 12 residues. V was pared by 5 bases and J by 5 bases, with 9 bases between. Germline CDR1 and CDR2: SGHNT and YENEEA. The CDR3 reads CASSPEGETQYF. For the CDR3, the DNA is TGTGCCAGCAGCCCGGAGGGTGAGACCCAGTACTTC.

The chain recombines TRBV7-3 with TRBJ2-1, with 7 bases lining up with TRBD2. Trimming took 5 bases from V and 2 from J; bases not matched to a gene: 6. Germline CDR1 and CDR2: SGHTA and FQGTGA. The CDR3 sequence is 15 residues long. CDR3 protein: CASSQIAGAYNEQFF. DNA for the CDR3: TGTGCCAGCAGCCAAATAGCGGGTGCCTACAATGAGCAGTTCTTC. The full variable domain, with the rest looked up from reference TRBV7-3 and TRBJ2-1, is GAGVSQTPSNKVTEKGKYVELRCDPISGHTALYWYRQSLGQGPEFLIYFQGTGAADDSGLPNDRFFAVRPEGSVSTLKIQRTERGDSAVYLCASSQIAGAYNEQFFGPGTRLTVL.

The chain combines TRBV30 with TRBJ2-6; D ambiguous. Germline assignment: CDR1 GTSNPN and CDR2 SVGIG (reference sequence). The CDR3 consists of 19 residues. V lost 0 bases to trimming and J lost 0 bases, with 18 bases between them. The CDR3 loop reads CAWSVLWSRPPSGANVLTF. As DNA, the CDR3 is TGTGCCTGGAGTGTACTATGGTCCCGACCCCCCTCTGGGGCCAACGTCCTGACTTTC. The full variable domain, completed using reference TRBV30 and TRBJ2-6, is SQTIHQWPATLVQPVGSPLSLECTVEGTSNPNLYWYRQAAGRGLQLLFYSVGIGQISSEVPQNLSASRPQDRQFILSSKKLLLSDSGFYLCAWSVLWSRPPSGANVLTFGAGSRLTVL.

This clone turned up a few times. The chain couples TRBV5-1 to TRBJ1-4; maybe TRBD1 (5 bases). Per the germline V gene, CDR1 is SGHRS and CDR2 is YFSETQ. The CDR3 spans 14 residues. Trimming stripped 0 bases from V and 8 bases from J, with 11 bases between. This CDR3 reads CASSLAGREEKLFF. The CDR3 DNA reads as TGCGCCAGCAGCTTGGCGGGACGCGAGGAAAAACTGTTTTTT.

Remarks on this clone: The identical CDR3 is also encoded by other nucleotide sequences in the sample. V and J are TRBV5-1 and TRBJ1-1, with 7 positions matching TRBD1. The germline CDR1 and CDR2 sequences are SGHRS and YFSETQ. V lost 7 bases to trimming and J lost 4 bases; unmatched junction nucleotides: 4. The CDR3 length is 12 residues. The CDR3 coding sequence is TGCGCCAGCGGGCAGGGGGGCACTGAAGCTTTCTTT. Its protein product is CASGQGGTEAFF.

The chain recombines TRBV7-2 with TRBJ1-4; D is ambiguous. The ends were cut back, 5 bases at V and 8 bases at J, with 12 bases in the middle. Germline V gene lookup returns CDR1 SGHTA and CDR2 FQGNSA. There are 13 residues in the CDR3. In nucleotides, the CDR3 is TGTGCCAGCAGCGTACAACTTCGGGAAAAACTGTTTTTT. Translated: CASSVQLREKLFF.

The CDR3 region has the DNA TGTGCCAGCAGCATCTTAGCGGGGGACTACTTAGGCACAGATACGCAGTATTTT. Residues: CASSILAGDYLGTDTQYF. The V gene is TRBV21-1, the J gene TRBJ2-3; the listed D gene, TRBD2, was not tested against the DNA. TRBV21-1 is tagged as a pseudogene. The CDR3 totals 18 residues.

The chain recombines TRBV7-2 with TRBJ1-6, with D uncertain. The germline V gene encodes CDR1 SGHTA and CDR2 FQGNSA. The V gene lost 4 bases and the J gene lost 0 bases, with 13 bases spanning the gap. The CDR3 extends over 17 amino acids. CDR3 nucleotide sequence: TGTGCCAGCAGCTCGCGACCCGGGCGCTCCTATAATTCACCCCTCCACTTT. Its protein product is CASSSRPGRSYNSPLHF.

CDR3 protein: CASSLGRQGTSYNSPLHF. The CDR3 DNA is TGTGCCAGTAGTCTCGGGCGCCAGGGGACCTCCTATAATTCACCCCTCCACTTT. V is TRBV19 and J is TRBJ1-6; D might be TRBD1 (6 bases). The germline V and J ends were trimmed by 5 bases and 0 bases, with 17 bases remaining between them. The germline V gene encodes CDR1 LNHDA and CDR2 SQIVND (reference sequence). This CDR3 spans 18 amino acids.

This clone was recorded a few times. The chain combines TRBV2 with TRBJ1-6, with 11 bases aligning to TRBD1. Germline lookup yields CDR1 SNHLY and CDR2 FYNNEI. This CDR3 spans 15 amino acids. J was trimmed by 7 bases and V by 4 bases; bases with no gene match: 3. In DNA, the CDR3 is TGTGCCAGCAGTGGGACAGGGGGCCCCAATTCACCCCTCCACTTT. This gives the protein CASSGTGGPNSPLHF.

CDR3 in amino acids: CASTPVGLRSTNYGYTF. CDR3 coding DNA: TGTGCCAGCACCCCCGTCGGTCTGAGGTCAACTAACTATGGCTACACCTTC. The chain recombines TRBV28 with TRBJ1-2; no reliable D call. V lost 7 bases to trimming and J lost 0 bases, with 21 bases between them. From germline, CDR1 is MDHEN and CDR2 SYDVKM. There are 17 residues in the CDR3.

The rearrangement uses TRBV30 and TRBJ2-2, with 9 bases aligning to TRBD2. There are 15 residues in the CDR3. V gave up 7 bases and J gave up 3 bases; unmatched junction bases: 9. The germline V gene has CDR1 GTSNPN and CDR2 SVGIG (reference sequence). DNA of the CDR3: TGTGCCTTACTTCGCGGGGGGGCGTACACCGGGGAGCTGTTTTTT. Amino acid sequence: CALLRGGAYTGELFF.

The V call is TRBV7-9, the J call TRBJ1-5, with D tentatively TRBD1 (5 bases). The CDR3 is 14 amino acids. Trimming took 5 bases from V and 8 from J, leaving 16 bases between them. CDR1 is SEHNR, CDR2 FQNEAQ, per germline (reference sequence). CDR3 DNA sequence: TGTGCCAGCAGCCTCGGGACGGGCAGGGAGCCCCAGCATTTT. Translating gives CASSLGTGREPQHF.

This clone appeared a few times. The chain carries TRBV2 and TRBJ2-7; D call uncertain. Looked up from germline, CDR1 is SNHLY and CDR2 is FYNNEI. The CDR3 runs to 14 residues. The V and J ends lost 3 bases and 6 bases respectively, with 15 bases between them. The CDR3 spells CASSDNYRSSEQYF. The CDR3 DNA reads as TGTGCCAGCAGTGATAATTACCGTTCGTCCGAGCAGTACTTC.

V is TRBV13 and J is TRBJ1-3; the D gene is possibly TRBD1 (5 bases). The V end lost 0 bases, the J end lost 4 bases, and 10 bases lay between the germline ends. There are 15 residues in the CDR3. The germline V gene has CDR1 PRHDT and CDR2 FYEKMQ (reference sequence). The CDR3 spells CASSLGNRPGNTIYF. CDR3 sequence (DNA): TGTGCCAGCAGCTTAGGCAACAGGCCCGGAAACACCATATATTTT.

In its sample, this clone ranks as medium-sized. The gene calls are TRBV19 and TRBJ1-2, with D possibly being TRBD1 (6 bases). The CDR3 has 13 amino acids. Germline values: CDR1 LNHDA, CDR2 SQIVND (reference sequence). V lost 4 bases and J 8 bases, leaving 14 bases between the germline ends. CDR3 bases: TGTGCCAGTAGTAATGACAGGAGGTTGGGCTACACCTTC. The encoded protein is CASSNDRRLGYTF.

The rearrangement links TRBV14 to TRBJ2-7, with unresolved D. CDR3 size: 13 residues. Trimming pared 4 bases from V and 3 bases from J, leaving 10 bases between. Germline V gene data show CDR1 as SGHDN and CDR2 as FVKESK. CDR3: CASSLIGDYEQYF. In DNA, the CDR3 is TGTGCCAGCAGCCTGATTGGAGACTACGAGCAGTACTTC.